This entry lists 15 T cell receptor beta chains sequenced from one sample in a study of cytomegalovirus exposure and HLA in healthy donors. The protocol was immunoSEQ multiplex PCR, while the TCRdb copy is restricted to in-frame clones and leaves out a portion. The table records 130,000 to 150,000 clones, around nine tenths of them present only once. The sample comprised PBMCs. These receptors originate from a woman between 18 and 29 years old in good health and CMV-seropositive.

The chain links TRBV19 to TRBJ1-4, with a possible D match to TRBD1 (5 bases). V lost 1 base and J lost 3, with 12 bases in between. The CDR3 loop spans 16 amino acids. Looked up from germline, CDR1 is LNHDA and CDR2 is SQIVND (reference sequence). The CDR3 DNA is TGTGCCAGTAGTATAGTTGGGCAGGGTTCTAATGAAAAACTGTTTTTT. It specifies CASSIVGQGSNEKLFF.

This clone was seen only a few times. The chain links TRBV28 to TRBJ2-7; TRBD1 matches 8 bases. Trimming removed 4 bases from V and 7 bases from J; junction bases left unmatched: 3. The CDR3 totals 12 residues. The V gene's germline CDR1 is MDHEN and CDR2 SYDVKM. Written as DNA, the CDR3 is TGTGCCAGCAGTTCTGGACAGGGAGAGCAGTACTTC. Protein product: CASSSGQGEQYF.

This chain connects TRBV5-4 to TRBJ2-3, with D unresolved. This CDR3 has 12 residues. Per germline, CDR1 SGHNT and CDR2 YYREEE (reference sequence). Deletions cut 4 bases from V and 6 bases from J, with 9 bases between. CDR3 in amino acids: CASSQTRDTQYF. The CDR3 DNA reads TGTGCCAGCAGCCAGACACGGGATACGCAGTATTTT.

V gene TRBV5-4 combines with J gene TRBJ2-5; 7 positions agree with TRBD1. Germline assignment: CDR1 SGHNT and CDR2 YYREEE (reference sequence). CDR3 length: 15 residues. V shed 1 base, J shed 2 bases, and the junction held 5 bases outside the gene matches. The chain's CDR3 is CASSLKGQLQETQYF. CDR3 DNA: TGTGCCAGCAGCTTGAAGGGACAGTTACAAGAGACCCAGTACTTC.

The chain employs TRBV18 and TRBJ2-2; D remains ambiguous. The germline V gene has CDR1 KGHSH and CDR2 LQKENI. Trimming took 3 bases from V and 0 from J, leaving 8 bases between them. The CDR3 is 15 residues long. CDR3 nucleotides: TGTGCCAGCTCACCTCTCGGTGCGAACACCGGGGAGCTGTTTTTT. It codes for CASSPLGANTGELFF.

CDR3 residues: CASSLAGGGYEQYF. CDR3 DNA: TGTGCCAGCAGTCTAGCGGGAGGGGGGTACGAGCAGTACTTC. This chain uses TRBV2 with TRBJ2-7, with TRBD2 matching over 12 bases. V was clipped by 5 bases and J by 4 bases; unmatched bases: 3. This CDR3 is 14 amino acids long. The germline V gene has CDR1 SNHLY and CDR2 FYNNEI. The variable domain in full, with the rest retrieved from reference TRBV2 and TRBJ2-7, is EPEVTQTPSHQVTQMGQEVILRCVPISNHLYFYWYRQILGQKVEFLVSFYNNEISEKSEIFDDQFSVERPDGSNFTLKIRSTKLEDSAMYFCASSLAGGGYEQYFGPGTRLTVT.

The chain recombines TRBV27 with TRBJ2-7; tentatively, D is TRBD2 (5 bases). Deletions cut 6 bases from V and 4 bases from J, with 10 bases between. Germline V CDR1 and CDR2: MNHEY, SMNVEV (reference sequence). CDR3 length equals 12 residues. As DNA, the CDR3 is TGTGCCAGCAGCCGAGGAGGATACGAGCAGTACTTC. This encodes CASSRGGYEQYF.

The chain links TRBV6-5 to TRBJ2-3, with TRBD2 matching 9 bases. The J segment lost 3 bases and the V segment lost 1 base, leaving 5 bases of the junction unmatched. This CDR3 is 16 amino acids long. The V gene's germline CDR1 is MNHEY and CDR2 SVGAGI. CDR3: CASSYYAGGPTDTQYF. The CDR3, as DNA: TGTGCCAGCAGTTACTACGCGGGAGGGCCTACAGATACGCAGTATTTT.

The sample holds one count of this clone. The chain uses TRBV30 and TRBJ2-7, with TRBD2 identical over 8 bases. V shed 3 bases, J shed 0 bases, and the junction held 7 bases outside the gene matches. Germline V CDR1 and CDR2: GTSNPN, SVGIG (reference sequence). CDR3 size: 15 residues. CDR3 sequence: CAWRDPGTSSYEQYF. The CDR3 coding sequence is TGTGCCTGGAGGGATCCCGGGACTAGCTCCTACGAGCAGTACTTC.

This CDR3 is CASSLEDGSVDEQFF. In nucleotides, the CDR3 is TGCGCCAGCAGCTTGGAGGACGGGAGCGTCGATGAGCAGTTCTTC. The chain couples TRBV5-1 to TRBJ2-1, with a weak D call TRBD2 (6 bases). Germline assignment: CDR1 SGHRS and CDR2 YFSETQ. The CDR3 covers 15 residues. Trimming pared 0 bases from V and 8 bases from J, leaving 15 bases between.

The chain combines TRBV7-8 with TRBJ2-7; the D gene is possibly TRBD2 (5 bases). The CDR3 contains 15 residues. V was trimmed by 5 bases and J by 0 bases, leaving 14 bases between them. Germline CDR1 is SGHVS and CDR2 is FQNEAQ. The CDR3 DNA sequence: TGTGCCAGCAGCCTCCTCAGCGGCCGCTCCTACGAGCAGTACTTC. Protein sequence: CASSLLSGRSYEQYF. Based on the CDR3 plus reference TRBV7-8 and TRBJ2-7, the full variable domain is GAGVSQSPRYKVAKRGQDVALRCDPISGHVSLFWYQQALGQGPEFLTYFQNEAQLDKSGLPSDRFFAERPEGSVSTLKIQRTQQEDSAVYLCASSLLSGRSYEQYFGPGTRLTVT.

The J gene is TRBJ1-2, the V gene TRBV27; TRBD1 agrees at 9 bases. J was trimmed by 7 bases and V by 5 bases; bases with no gene match: 11. The CDR3 is made up of 15 amino acids. In germline, CDR1 is MNHEY, CDR2 SMNVEV (reference sequence). The CDR3 DNA reads TGTGCCAGCAGTCACACAGGGGGCGTTGTAAGTGGCTACACCTTC. It translates to CASSHTGGVVSGYTF.

The V call is TRBV9, the J call TRBJ2-7, with 10 bases matching TRBD2. Germline-derived CDR1 and CDR2 are SGDLS and YYNGEE. This CDR3 spans 13 amino acids. Trimming took 4 bases from V and 7 from J; bases not matched to a gene: 5. CDR3 amino acids: CASSLILAGEQYF. CDR3 DNA: TGTGCCAGCAGCTTAATACTAGCGGGGGAGCAGTACTTC.

The V and J genes are TRBV5-1 and TRBJ2-3; perhaps TRBD2 as D (5 bases). Trimming shortened V by 0 bases and J by 0 bases, and 8 bases separated the two germline ends. This CDR3 has 15 amino acids. Germline assignment: CDR1 SGHRS and CDR2 YFSETQ. The CDR3 loop reads CASSLATGSTDTQYF. CDR3 coding DNA: TGCGCCAGCAGCTTGGCTACGGGAAGCACAGATACGCAGTATTTT.

The V gene is TRBV5-4, the J gene TRBJ1-1; a weak D match, TRBD1 (5 bases). CDR1 and CDR2 (germline): SGHNT, YYREEE (reference sequence). The germline V and J ends were trimmed by 0 bases and 3 bases, with 9 bases remaining between them. CDR3 length equals 14 residues. Here the CDR3 reads CASSLGQRDTEAFF. The CDR3 DNA is TGTGCCAGCAGCTTGGGACAGCGGGACACTGAAGCTTTCTTT.